This entry lists 23 T cell receptor beta chains sequenced from one sample in a study of blood T cells in healthy people across ages. It was with a sample-barcoded 5' primer and a J-beta primer mix that a second PCR of roughly 7 to 12 cycles was run. TCRdb ran MiXCR on the 5' RACE reads and lists one entry per CDR3 protein. The sample yields about 680,000 distinct CDR3 sequences, around half seen once. What was sequenced was blood. The receptors derive from a woman aged 60-70 years in good health.

The genes are TRBV5-1 and TRBJ2-7, with TRBD1 matching 7 bases. The J call may not be correct, given that the DNA end is closer to TRBJ2-5. There are 15 residues in the CDR3. Germline CDR1 reads SGHRS; CDR2 reads YFSETQ. CDR3 amino acids: CASAPQGTYQETQYF. DNA of the CDR3: TGCGCCAGCGCGCCACAGGGGACGTACCAAGAGACCCAGTACTTC.

This chain connects TRBV2 to TRBJ1-2, with TRBD1 as a possible D gene (5 bases). V dropped 3 bases and J dropped 12 bases, with 14 bases sitting between them. The CDR3 spans 12 residues. Germline V gene sequence: CDR1 SNHLY, CDR2 FYNNEI. CDR3 in amino acids: CASSDRAGKDTF. The DNA for the CDR3 is TGTGCCAGCAGTGACCGAGCAGGGAAGGACACCTTC.

There are a few counts of this clonotype. This chain links TRBV5-1 with TRBJ2-1; TRBD2 matches at 8 bases. The germline V gene has CDR1 SGHRS and CDR2 YFSETQ. The trim removed 4 bases at V and 9 bases at J, leaving 18 bases unmatched. The CDR3 contains 17 residues. In DNA form, the CDR3 reads TGCGCCAGCAGCGCACTGGCGGGAGGCTTCCTAGGCGGTGAGCAGTTCTTC. Translated: CASSALAGGFLGGEQFF.

This clonotype was counted ten times or more. The V and J genes are TRBV6-2 or TRBV6-3 and TRBJ2-1; tentatively, D is TRBD1 (6 bases). This CDR3 comprises 15 residues. Trimming removed 6 bases from V and 8 bases from J, with 20 bases in between. Germline V gene lookup returns CDR1 MNHEY and CDR2 SVGEGT. CDR3 amino acids: CASSTGTNGPDEQFF. CDR3 coding DNA: TGTGCCAGCAGCACAGGGACAAACGGGCCTGATGAGCAGTTCTTC.

The chain links TRBV7-9 to TRBJ2-5; weak D call: TRBD2 (5 bases). The assigned J gene may be wrong: the sequence end matches TRBJ2-7 better. CDR1 is SEHNR and CDR2 is FQNEAQ in the germline V gene (reference sequence). The CDR3 has 15 residues. The CDR3 loop reads CASSLSGGRGGEQYF. The DNA for the CDR3 is TGTGCCAGCAGCTTATCAGGCGGGCGAGGAGGCGAGCAGTACTTC.

This clonotype was observed a handful of times. The rearrangement joins TRBV20-1 to TRBJ2-4; perhaps TRBD2 as D (6 bases). The tail of the sequence fits TRBJ2-7 better, so the J call may be wrong. Germline loops: CDR1 DFQATT, CDR2 SNEGSKA (reference sequence). This CDR3 is 15 amino acids long. The CDR3 reads CSASPRSLGGYEQYF. CDR3 coding DNA: TGCAGTGCTAGTCCCCGTTCGCTGGGAGGCTACGAGCAGTACTTC.

This chain joins TRBV2 and TRBJ1-2, with no clear D. This CDR3 is built from 13 residues. Germline V gene sequence: CDR1 SNHLY, CDR2 FYNNEI. CDR3 in DNA: TGTGTCAACAGTCAAGCGTTGTCGACCAGCTACACCTTC. The encoded protein is CVNSQALSTSYTF.

This clonotype has only one observation. J is TRBJ2-4 and V is TRBV6-5; weak D call: TRBD2 (5 bases). The DNA end is a closer match to TRBJ2-7, so the J assignment may be wrong. Germline loops: CDR1 MNHEY, CDR2 SVGAGI. The CDR3 spans 14 residues. This CDR3 reads CASGAAPDPYEQYF. CDR3 sequence (DNA): TGTGCCAGCGGAGCGGCCCCTGATCCCTACGAGCAGTACTTC.

This chain links TRBV20-1 with TRBJ2-1; no reliable D call. Trimming left V 0 bases short and J 5 bases short, with 14 bases between. CDR1 is DFQATT, CDR2 SNEGSKA, per germline (reference sequence). The CDR3 has 15 amino acids. The CDR3 DNA reads TGCAGTGCTAGAGATGGAGCGAGACTTGACAATGAGCAGTTCTTC. Translation gives CSARDGARLDNEQFF.

This chain links TRBV7-9 with TRBJ2-1, with 11 bases fitting TRBD1. Trimming took 5 bases from V and 5 from J; bases not matched to a gene: 8. The germline CDR1 and CDR2 sequences are SEHNR and FQNEAQ (reference sequence). The CDR3 loop spans 16 amino acids. CDR3 in amino acids: CASSGGTGGADNEQFF. The CDR3 DNA sequence: TGTGCCAGCAGCGGAGGGACAGGGGGAGCGGACAATGAGCAGTTCTTC.

This clonotype was counted a few times. The chain couples TRBV6-6 to TRBJ2-7; 8 bases line up with TRBD2. The V gene end was trimmed by 4 bases and the J gene end by 2 bases; junction bases not matched to a gene: 10. The CDR3 is made up of 16 amino acids. Germline values: CDR1 MNHNY, CDR2 SVGAGI (reference sequence). In nucleotides, the CDR3 is TGTGCCAGCAGTTCACTCCTAAGCGGGAGTCCCTACGAGCAGTACTTC. Translation gives CASSSLLSGSPYEQYF.

This clonotype was observed a few times. The chain employs TRBV27 and TRBJ1-1; weak D call: TRBD1 (5 bases). CDR3 length: 15 residues. Trimming removed 6 bases at V and 5 bases at J, with 19 bases between. Germline CDR1 and CDR2: MNHEY and SMNVEV (reference sequence). CDR3 in amino acids: CASRGLGSKGTEAFF. DNA of the CDR3: TGTGCCAGCAGAGGCCTCGGATCGAAGGGGACTGAAGCTTTCTTT.

The chain employs TRBV20-1 and TRBJ2-1, with 11 bases matching TRBD2. The CDR3 has 19 residues. Losses at the gene ends were 0 bases for V and 1 base for J; bases not matched to a gene: 11. Germline lookup yields CDR1 DFQATT and CDR2 SNEGSKA (reference sequence). CDR3 loop: CSARDLTSGKGPSYNEQFF. The CDR3 coding sequence is TGCAGTGCTAGAGATTTGACTAGCGGGAAGGGTCCGTCCTACAATGAGCAGTTCTTC.

V gene TRBV7-9 combines with J gene TRBJ2-7; D gene uncertain. Trimming stripped 7 bases from V and 1 base from J, with 11 bases between. The CDR3 runs 13 residues. Germline-derived CDR1 and CDR2 are SEHNR and FQNEAQ (reference sequence). This chain's CDR3 is CASTSLRSYEQYF. The CDR3 region has the DNA TGTGCCAGCACCTCGTTGAGGTCCTACGAGCAGTACTTC.

The rearrangement joins TRBV20-1 to TRBJ1-2; D is undetermined. V was cut by 3 bases and J by 6 bases, with 20 bases left in between. The CDR3 runs to 15 residues. From germline, CDR1 is DFQATT and CDR2 SNEGSKA (reference sequence). As DNA, the CDR3 is TGCAGTGCTAGGACGAATAATATGGGAGAGGATGGCTACACCTTC. Protein sequence: CSARTNNMGEDGYTF.

In this sample, this clonotype turned up once. The genes are TRBV27 and TRBJ2-5, with D unclear. Looked up from germline, CDR1 is MNHEY and CDR2 is SMNVEV (reference sequence). CDR3 length: 13 amino acids. Deletions cut 4 bases from V and 11 bases from J, with 17 bases between. The CDR3 sequence is CASSSRISTRQYF. CDR3 in DNA: TGTGCCAGCAGTTCTCGGATCTCCACGAGGCAGTACTTC.

This sequence joins TRBV28 and TRBJ1-2; D not certain. Germline assignment: CDR1 MDHEN and CDR2 SYDVKM. With 6 bases removed from V and 8 bases from J, the gap between germline ends came to 10 bases. This CDR3 is 11 amino acids long. CDR3 in DNA: TGTGCCAGCAGCACAGCGCGGGGCTACACCTTC. This encodes CASSTARGYTF.

In its sample, this clonotype was seen a few times. The chain joins TRBV28 to TRBJ2-5, with 7 nucleotides matching TRBD1. J gave up 10 bases and V 5 bases, and 7 bases lay outside the gene matches. The CDR3 runs 12 residues. Germline CDR1 MDHEN, CDR2 SYDVKM. In DNA, the CDR3 is TGTGCCAGCAGTAGAAGACAGGGCGACCAGTACTTC. This encodes CASSRRQGDQYF.

The rearrangement uses TRBV5-1 and TRBJ2-2, with a tentative D call TRBD2 (5 bases). The CDR3 covers 14 residues. Trimming stripped 6 bases from V and 2 bases from J, with 11 bases between. The germline CDR1 and CDR2 sequences are SGHRS and YFSETQ. Here the CDR3 DNA reads TGCGCCAGCATGGTAGGGAGCAACACCGGGGAGCTGTTTTTT. Its translation is CASMVGSNTGELFF.

The chain has TRBV6-2 or TRBV6-3 and TRBJ2-7; D gene ambiguous. V was cut by 2 bases and J by 1 base, with 6 bases left in between. In germline, CDR1 is MNHEY, CDR2 SVGEGT. CDR3 length equals 13 residues. The CDR3 DNA reads as TGTGCCAGCAGTTACCGGATTTCCTACGAGCAGTACTTC. This translates into CASSYRISYEQYF.

The rearrangement joins TRBV24-1 to TRBJ2-1; TRBD1 agrees at 7 bases. V was clipped by 3 bases and J by 4 bases; unmatched bases: 8. CDR1 and CDR2 from the germline V gene are KGHDR and SFDVKD. This CDR3 comprises 16 residues. CDR3 residues: CATSDPGQSQYNEQFF. CDR3 bases: TGTGCCACCAGTGATCCGGGACAGAGTCAATACAATGAGCAGTTCTTC.

The rearrangement uses TRBV29-1 and TRBJ1-1, with D perhaps matching TRBD1 (5 bases). The V gene's germline CDR1 is SQVTM and CDR2 ANQGSEA. The CDR3 contains 13 residues. Trimming removed 8 bases at V and 0 bases at J, with 13 bases between. The CDR3 spells CSSTTGLNTEAFF. CDR3 nucleotide sequence: TGCAGCTCAACCACGGGACTGAACACTGAAGCTTTCTTT.

This chain links TRBV7-3 with TRBJ2-5, with D possibly matching TRBD1 (6 bases). The CDR3 is made up of 13 amino acids. From germline, CDR1 is SGHTA and CDR2 FQGTGA. The V and J ends lost 4 bases and 2 bases respectively, with 8 bases between them. Written as DNA, the CDR3 is TGTGCCAGCAGCTACGGACAGCAAGAGACCCAGTACTTC. Its protein product is CASSYGQQETQYF.